Here is one TCR beta chain with its context. Per the authors' pipeline: Counts of nucleated cells, estimated from reference gene primer amplification, were obtained. TCRdb keeps only in-frame clones here, not all; method: immunoSEQ multiplex PCR. The V and J calls and clone size were taken over from that table, and D and trimming were inferred from the DNA. The sample lists approximately 70,000 clones, over 75% occurring once. This sample is drawn from a study of blood T cell repertoires in COVID-19. For the study at large: T cells, B-cell-depleted T cells, or PBMCs supplied cDNA or gDNA.

Looked up from germline, CDR1 is SGHDN and CDR2 is FVKESK. V shed 4 bases, J shed 7 bases, and the junction held 12 bases outside the gene matches. This CDR3 is 15 amino acids long. The J gene is TRBJ1-1, the V gene TRBV14; 7 positions match TRBD1. Material: peripheral blood. The receptor was derived from a man aged 65-85 years with active or convalescent COVID-19. The CDR3 coding sequence is TGTGCCAGCAGCCGCGACAGGGTGGTCGGGAGTGAAGCTTTCTTT. It translates to CASSRDRVVGSEAFF.